A single sample gave rise to the 27 T cell receptor beta chains below, sequenced in a study of blood T cell repertoires in COVID-19. Profiled with immunoSEQ multiplex PCR; TCRdb holds only in-frame clones, not every one. The profile shows over 200,000 clones, approximately 80% of them singletons. Sequencing was done on a sample of PBMCs or T cells enriched from blood (not recorded which). Receptor source: a man aged 40-50 years who had recovered from COVID-19.

The chain couples TRBV9 to TRBJ1-6, with 10 bases lining up with TRBD1. J was trimmed by 3 bases and V by 4 bases; bases with no gene match: 4. CDR1 SGDLS and CDR2 YYNGEE come from the germline V gene. The CDR3 loop spans 16 amino acids. CDR3 bases: TGTGCCAGCAGCCGGACAGGGGGAATCTATAATTCACCCCTCCACTTT. Protein sequence: CASSRTGGIYNSPLHF.

This clone was counted a few times. The gene calls are TRBV13 and TRBJ1-2; tentatively, D is TRBD1 (6 bases). Germline loops: CDR1 PRHDT, CDR2 FYEKMQ (reference sequence). Trimming cost V 5 bases and J 3 bases, with 13 bases left between them. This CDR3 contains 14 residues. CDR3 loop: CASSKQGTHYGYTF. The CDR3 DNA follows: TGTGCCAGCAGCAAACAGGGTACTCACTATGGCTACACCTTC.

J is TRBJ2-7 and V is TRBV5-1, with TRBD1 identical over 8 bases. Per the germline V gene, CDR1 is SGHRS and CDR2 is YFSETQ. The CDR3 spans 14 residues. Trimming took 4 bases from V and 5 from J; bases not matched to a gene: 8. CDR3 DNA: TGCGCCAGCAGCGACCAGGGGGCGATCGACGAGCAGTACTTC. Translating gives CASSDQGAIDEQYF.

This clone was picked up one time. The V and J genes are TRBV5-1 and TRBJ1-6, with a tentative D call TRBD1 (5 bases). V was pared by 5 bases and J by 6 bases, with 9 bases between. Germline V gene lookup returns CDR1 SGHRS and CDR2 YFSETQ. This CDR3 comprises 13 residues. CDR3 bases: TGCGCCAGCAGGCTGGGGGGTAATTCACCCCTCCACTTT. It codes for CASRLGGNSPLHF.

A few counts support this clone. The chain joins TRBV9 to TRBJ2-3, with a possible D match to TRBD2 (5 bases). The CDR3 runs 14 residues. The germline CDR1 and CDR2 sequences are SGDLS and YYNGEE. The V and J ends lost 6 bases and 6 bases respectively, with 17 bases between them. This chain's CDR3 is CASNNGLAPDTQYF. CDR3 DNA: TGTGCCAGCAACAACGGGCTAGCACCCGATACGCAGTATTTT. Drawing the rest from reference TRBV9 and TRBJ2-3, the complete variable domain is DSGVTQTPKHLITATGQRVTLRCSPRSGDLSVYWYQQSLDQGLQFLIQYYNGEERAKGNILERFSAQQFPDLHSELNLSSLELGDSALYFCASNNGLAPDTQYFGPGTRLTVL.

This chain links TRBV6-5 with TRBJ2-2; tentatively, D is TRBD1 (5 bases). Per the germline V gene, CDR1 is MNHEY and CDR2 is SVGAGI. The length of the CDR3 is 14 residues. V lost 8 bases and J lost 7, with 17 bases in between. The CDR3 coding sequence is TGTGCCAGCCAACGACAGTCAGAATACGGGGAGCTGTTTTTT. Its protein product is CASQRQSEYGELFF.

The V and J genes are TRBV4-2 and TRBJ1-4; tentative D call: TRBD1 (5 bases). There are 13 residues in the CDR3. Trimming removed 4 bases at V and 6 bases at J, with 9 bases between. Germline loops: CDR1 LGHNA, CDR2 YNFKEQ. CDR3 coding DNA: TGTGCCAGCAGCCTAGGGGCTGATGAAAAACTGTTTTTT. This gives the protein CASSLGADEKLFF.

The chain combines TRBV15 with TRBJ1-2; D gene unclear. The CDR3 totals 13 residues. The germline V and J ends were trimmed by 3 bases and 5 bases, with 10 bases remaining between them. Germline V gene lookup returns CDR1 LNHNV and CDR2 YYDKDF (reference sequence). The CDR3 is CATSRETGYGYTF. CDR3 bases: TGTGCCACCAGCAGGGAGACGGGGTATGGCTACACCTTC.

CDR3 nucleotide sequence: TGTGCCAGCAGCTGGGTCGACAGGCAATACAATGAGCAGTTCTTC. This encodes CASSWVDRQYNEQFF. The chain carries TRBV5-4 and TRBJ2-1; possible D gene TRBD1, 6 bases. V gave up 3 bases and J gave up 4 bases, with 14 bases separating them. Germline assignment: CDR1 SGHNT and CDR2 YYREEE (reference sequence). The CDR3 has 15 amino acids.

The V call is TRBV5-4, the J call TRBJ2-1; 14 bases align to TRBD2. Losses at the gene ends were 4 bases for V and 8 bases for J; bases not matched to a gene: 8. The CDR3 runs to 16 residues. Germline V gene data show CDR1 as SGHNT and CDR2 as YYREEE (reference sequence). CDR3 DNA: TGTGCCAGCAGCCGGACTAGCGGGAGGCTCGGCGATGAGCAGTTCTTC. Its protein is CASSRTSGRLGDEQFF.

CDR3 bases: TGTGCCAGCAGCCTGACTAGCGGGGGGTACGAGCAGTACTTC. Its protein product is CASSLTSGGYEQYF. This chain joins TRBV3-1 (or the pseudogene TRBV3-2) and TRBJ2-7; TRBD2 matches 13 bases. Germline CDR1 LGHDT, CDR2 YNNKEL (reference sequence). This CDR3 has 14 amino acids. The V and J ends lost 4 bases and 4 bases, in that order; junction bases with no gene match: 1.

CDR3 in DNA: TGTGCCAGTAGTTTCCGAGCGGCCTCCTATGGCTACACCTTC. Its translation: CASSFRAASYGYTF. The chain combines TRBV19 with TRBJ1-2, with D hard to call. The CDR3 spans 14 residues. With 5 bases removed from V and 4 bases from J, the gap between germline ends came to 14 bases. CDR1 is LNHDA and CDR2 is SQIVND in the germline V gene (reference sequence).

The V and J genes are TRBV28 and TRBJ1-2, with 10 nucleotides matching TRBD1. This CDR3 is 14 amino acids long. V dropped 8 bases and J dropped 7; count of bases not matched to a gene: 10. CDR1 and CDR2 (germline): MDHEN, SYDVKM. The CDR3 loop reads CASARDRGVIGYTF. CDR3 sequence (DNA): TGTGCCAGCGCCCGGGACAGGGGAGTAATTGGCTACACCTTC.

V usage is TRBV24-1 and J usage is TRBJ2-5; 10 bases align to TRBD2. The CDR3 length is 14 residues. Germline assignment: CDR1 KGHDR and CDR2 SFDVKD. Unmatched junction bases numbered 5, after V lost 9 bases and J lost 2 bases. The CDR3 spells CATHLAGVQETQYF. The CDR3 coding sequence is TGTGCCACCCACCTAGCGGGGGTTCAAGAGACCCAGTACTTC.

In DNA, the CDR3 is TGTGCCAGCAGTGAGACAGCCAATCAGCCCCAGCATTTT. This gives the protein CASSETANQPQHF. The V and J genes are TRBV6-1 and TRBJ1-5; the D gene is possibly TRBD1 (5 bases). Trimming removed 3 bases from V and 3 bases from J, with 6 bases in between. Germline lookup yields CDR1 MNHNS and CDR2 SASEGT. The CDR3 is 13 residues long.

The chain is built from TRBV4-1 and TRBJ2-7, with no clear D. The V end lost 1 base, the J end lost 0 bases, and 13 bases lay between the germline ends. CDR3 length equals 16 residues. The V gene's germline CDR1 is MGHRA and CDR2 YSYEKL. This chain's CDR3 is CASSQAPQRNSYEQYF. The CDR3 nucleotides are TGCGCCAGCAGCCAAGCCCCGCAGAGGAACTCCTACGAGCAGTACTTC.

This chain uses TRBV5-1 with TRBJ1-2; D gene unclear. This CDR3 comprises 13 residues. V gave up 6 bases and J gave up 6 bases, with 15 bases separating them. Germline CDR1 reads SGHRS; CDR2 reads YFSETQ. Written as DNA, the CDR3 is TGCGCCAGCACCAGGAGCCCGGGGAATGGCTACACCTTC. Protein product: CASTRSPGNGYTF.

J is TRBJ2-1 and V is TRBV18; TRBD2 matches at 8 bases. This CDR3 spans 14 amino acids. The trim removed 5 bases at V and 7 bases at J, leaving 7 bases unmatched. The germline gives CDR1 KGHSH, CDR2 LQKENI. This CDR3 is CASSAGGLENEQFF. The CDR3 DNA follows: TGTGCCAGCTCAGCGGGGGGCCTTGAAAATGAGCAGTTCTTC.

The genes are TRBV5-1 and TRBJ1-4; unclear D gene. Trimming left V 5 bases short and J 0 bases short, with 5 bases between. Germline CDR1 SGHRS, CDR2 YFSETQ. The CDR3 loop spans 13 amino acids. The CDR3 DNA reads as TGCGCCAGCAGGCGCTCAACTAATGAAAAACTGTTTTTT. Translated, it gives CASRRSTNEKLFF.

The chain carries TRBV7-3 and TRBJ1-1; 9 bases are shared with TRBD1. The germline V gene encodes CDR1 SGHTA and CDR2 FQGTGA. The CDR3 sequence is 14 residues long. The junction had 4 bases not matched to a gene; V was cut back by 5 bases and J by 3 bases. CDR3 coding DNA: TGTGCCAGCAGCCCGCGGACAGGGGACACTGAAGCTTTCTTT. Amino acid sequence: CASSPRTGDTEAFF.

The CDR3 DNA reads as TGCAGCGTTGATGGTTTCGGGAAAGTAAGTGATACGCAGTATTTT. This encodes CSVDGFGKVSDTQYF. The V call is TRBV29-1, the J call TRBJ2-3; the D gene is possibly TRBD2 (5 bases). CDR1 is SQVTM, CDR2 ANQGSEA, per germline. V lost 3 bases, J lost 6 bases, and 19 bases lay in between. CDR3 length: 15 residues.

The CDR3 region is CASSESETQYF. The CDR3 nucleotides read TGTGCCAGCAGTGAATCTGAGACCCAGTACTTC. V and J are TRBV2 and TRBJ2-5; no clear D. The V and J ends lost 2 bases and 5 bases respectively, with 3 bases between them. CDR3 length: 11 amino acids. Germline V gives CDR1 SNHLY, CDR2 FYNNEI.

The sample holds a few counts of this clone. This chain uses TRBV5-1 with TRBJ2-6; D is uncertain. Per the germline V gene, CDR1 is SGHRS and CDR2 is YFSETQ. This CDR3 has 15 residues. V lost 4 bases to trimming and J lost 0 bases, with 8 bases between them. The CDR3 sequence: CASSLDGSGANVLTF. DNA for the CDR3: TGCGCCAGCAGCCTGGACGGCTCTGGGGCCAACGTCCTGACTTTC.

V and J are TRBV7-9 and TRBJ1-2; perhaps TRBD1 as D (5 bases). Germline CDR1 is SEHNR and CDR2 is FQNEAQ (reference sequence). This CDR3 comprises 15 residues. Trimming took 5 bases from V and 4 from J, leaving 17 bases between them. CDR3 bases: TGTGCCAGCAGCCCGTATGCCCTAGGGGTCTATGGCTACACCTTC. Its protein product is CASSPYALGVYGYTF. Full variable domain (rest looked up from reference TRBV7-9 and TRBJ1-2): DTGVSQNPRHKITKRGQNVTFRCDPISEHNRLYWYRQTLGQGPEFLTYFQNEAQLEKSRLLSDRFSAERPKGSFSTLEIQRTEQGDSAMYLCASSPYALGVYGYTFGSGTRLTVV.

The genes are TRBV30 and TRBJ2-1; 12 bases map to TRBD2. The CDR3 is 17 amino acids. Unmatched junction bases numbered 13, after V lost 2 bases and J lost 8 bases. From germline, CDR1 is GTSNPN and CDR2 SVGIG (reference sequence). CDR3 DNA: TGTGCCTGGAGTTTCCGACTAGCGGGAGTGCGGCGCGATGAGCAGTTCTTC. It yields the protein CAWSFRLAGVRRDEQFF.

V is TRBV7-3 and J is TRBJ2-3; 12 bases agree with TRBD2. V shed 3 bases and J 5 bases; nucleotides not matched to a gene: 9. Germline CDR1 SGHTA, CDR2 FQGTGA. The CDR3 is 17 residues long. This chain's CDR3 is CASSLGRLAGDKDTQYF. CDR3 DNA sequence: TGTGCCAGCAGCTTGGGGCGACTAGCGGGAGATAAAGATACGCAGTATTTT.

This clone has only one observation. CDR3 bases: TGTGCCAGCAGCTTTATCAGAGGCCCAGAGACCCAGTACTTC. It codes for CASSFIRGPETQYF. The chain uses TRBV7-2 and TRBJ2-5; D unresolved. The CDR3 totals 14 residues. In germline, CDR1 is SGHTA, CDR2 FQGNSA. Deletions cut 3 bases from V and 4 bases from J, with 12 bases between.